This entry is about one T cell receptor (beta chain). The repertoire was sequenced with immunoSEQ multiplex PCR; TCRdb's copy has only in-frame clones and lacks some. The sample shows hundreds of thousands of clones, around 82% of them seen only once. This specimen belongs to a study of shared T cell receptors in the human thymus. Germline lookup yields CDR1 LGHNA and CDR2 YSLEER. The CDR3 covers 18 residues. V was pared by 0 bases and J by 1 base, with 5 bases of the junction left unmatched. The same specimen was also included in a second study, on human thymus T cells. That paper states: Corrective heart surgery yielded the resections from which the thymus tissue came. Apparent skewing of V and J gene usage characterized both thymic and blood repertoires.

Sequenced input: thymocytes. The genes are TRBV4-3 and TRBJ2-2; TRBD1 aligns across 10 bases. The sequence derives from a boy under three years old with a congenital heart defect. CDR3 protein: CASSQDWDRGENTGELFF. DNA of the CDR3: TGCGCCAGCAGCCAAGATTGGGACAGGGGCGAGAACACCGGGGAGCTGTTTTTT.